Listed here is a single T cell receptor beta chain. Its specificity is unknown. This sample was included in a study of pediatric ulcerative colitis. TCRdb's table, derived via immunoSEQ multiplex PCR, lists solely in-frame clones and lacks some. Of approximately 37,000 clones in the sample, 65% to 80% are singletons; the top ten hold 8% to 9.5%. One to two pinch biopsies were taken from the rectum during colonoscopy. The CDR3 totals 17 residues. Germline V gives CDR1 SGDLS, CDR2 YYNGEE. Unmatched junction bases numbered 8, after V lost 0 bases and J lost 2 bases. General study findings and limits: Clonal expansions reduced rectal repertoire diversity in acute severe colitis.

The TCR comes from a boy aged 5-17 years with severe ulcerative colitis. V usage is TRBV9 and J usage is TRBJ2-3, with TRBD2 matching 8 bases. Sequenced material: gut tissue. The CDR3 spells CASSVVGTSANTDTQYF. In DNA form, the CDR3 reads TGTGCCAGCAGCGTAGTCGGGACTAGTGCGAACACAGATACGCAGTATTTT. Looking up the rest from reference TRBV9 and TRBJ2-3 gives the full variable domain: DSGVTQTPKHLITATGQRVTLRCSPRSGDLSVYWYQQSLDQGLQFLIQYYNGEERAKGNILERFSAQQFPDLHSELNLSSLELGDSALYFCASSVVGTSANTDTQYFGPGTRLTVL.